A single sample gave rise to the 5 T cell receptor beta chains below, sequenced in a study of cytomegalovirus exposure and HLA in healthy donors. Primers for the PCR totalled 60 Vbeta and 13 Jbeta. Generated by immunoSEQ multiplex PCR, the TCRdb table keeps only in-frame clones and is missing some. In the table there are under 200,000 clones, 80% to 90% of which are singletons. The source material was PBMCs. The receptors were gathered from a woman aged 18-35 years in good health and CMV-seronegative.

The chain recombines TRBV5-1 with TRBJ1-2; D may be TRBD1 (6 bases). Trimming stripped 3 bases from V and 4 bases from J, with 16 bases between. CDR1 and CDR2 from the germline V gene are SGHRS and YFSETQ. This CDR3 is built from 15 residues. CDR3 DNA: TGCGCCAGCAGCTCCAATGGGGGCCGGAGCTATGGCTACACCTTC. Residues: CASSSNGGRSYGYTF.

The chain employs TRBV13 and TRBJ1-4; TRBD1 is a possible D gene (5 bases). The CDR3 extends over 14 amino acids. The germline CDR1 and CDR2 sequences are PRHDT and FYEKMQ (reference sequence). V shed 3 bases and J shed 5 bases, with 10 bases lying between them. CDR3 DNA: TGTGCCAGCAGCTTTCGGGACTCCAATGAAAAACTGTTTTTT. Translation gives CASSFRDSNEKLFF.

V gene TRBV6-1 combines with J gene TRBJ1-5, with 8 positions matching TRBD1. The trim removed 4 bases at V and 3 bases at J, leaving 17 bases unmatched. The CDR3 runs to 19 residues. The germline gives CDR1 MNHNS, CDR2 SASEGT. CDR3 nucleotides: TGTGCCAGCAGTGCTCAGACAGGGGAGACGGGGGCGAACAATCAGCCCCAGCATTTT. Translation: CASSAQTGETGANNQPQHF.

This chain joins TRBV14 and TRBJ1-2; TRBD1 matches 7 bases. The germline gives CDR1 SGHDN, CDR2 FVKESK. The CDR3 has 19 amino acids. After removal of 2 bases from V and 4 bases from J, the junction contained 19 bases not matched to a gene. CDR3: CASSQISRRKGQNFYGYTF. CDR3 coding DNA: TGTGCCAGCAGCCAAATCAGCCGCCGTAAGGGACAGAATTTCTATGGCTACACCTTC.

The rearrangement uses TRBV6-1 and TRBJ2-4; possible D gene TRBD1, 6 bases. The CDR3 covers 14 residues. The germline V and J ends were trimmed by 9 bases and 4 bases, with 16 bases remaining between them. Germline V CDR1 and CDR2: MNHNS, SASEGT. The CDR3 nucleotides read TGTGCCAGTTTCCGGGACACTGCGAAAAACATTCAGTACTTC. This codes for CASFRDTAKNIQYF.